What follows are 13 T cell receptor beta chains derived from one specimen sequenced in a study of identical twins. TCRdb reprocessed the 5' RACE reads via MiXCR and lists one record per CDR3 protein. Among some 240,000 distinct CDR3 sequences listed, about 10% were seen once. The sequencing input was memory T cells sorted from blood. The receptors were sampled from a man aged 45 to 65 in good health.

J is TRBJ2-7 and V is TRBV6-2 or TRBV6-3; D call uncertain. The CDR3 totals 15 residues. Trimming cost V 0 bases and J 3 bases, with 12 bases left between them. CDR1 and CDR2 from the germline V gene are MNHEY and SVGEGT. The CDR3 protein is CASSYSIMVSYEQYF. Here the CDR3 DNA reads TGTGCCAGCAGTTACTCGATAATGGTTAGCTACGAGCAGTACTTC.

This clonotype came up many times. The chain employs TRBV11-1 and TRBJ2-7, with 10 bases fitting TRBD2. V lost 3 bases and J lost 3; bases outside the gene matches: 5. Germline V lookup: CDR1 SGHAT, CDR2 FQDESV (reference sequence). CDR3 length: 15 residues. CDR3: CASSLNSGRNYEQYF. The DNA of the CDR3 is TGTGCCAGCAGCTTGAATAGCGGGAGGAACTACGAGCAGTACTTC.

The chain links TRBV7-9 to TRBJ2-1; TRBD2 is a possible D gene (5 bases). Germline assignment: CDR1 SEHNR and CDR2 FQNEAQ (reference sequence). V lost 0 bases to trimming and J lost 4 bases, with 13 bases between them. The CDR3 covers 16 residues. The CDR3 loop reads CASSLARGIGYNEQFF. The CDR3 DNA is TGTGCCAGCAGCTTAGCCCGGGGAATCGGGTACAATGAGCAGTTCTTC.

This clonotype has just a few counts. The V call is TRBV5-4, the J call TRBJ2-1; tentative D call: TRBD2 (6 bases). V was clipped by 7 bases and J by 3 bases, with 17 bases between them. Germline lookup yields CDR1 SGHNT and CDR2 YYREEE (reference sequence). The CDR3 has 15 amino acids. CDR3 loop: CASERRDVIYNEQFF. In DNA form, the CDR3 reads TGTGCCAGCGAACGGCGGGATGTAATCTACAATGAGCAGTTCTTC.

There are a few counts of this clonotype. This rearrangement joins TRBV3-1 to TRBJ2-3, with 8 bases matching TRBD2. Germline trimming cut 5 bases from V and 0 bases from J; bases unmatched to any gene: 4. This CDR3 is 15 amino acids long. Per the germline V gene, CDR1 is LGHDT and CDR2 is YNNKEL (reference sequence). The CDR3 region is CASSGRGASTDTQYF. For the CDR3, the DNA is TGTGCCAGCAGCGGGCGGGGGGCCAGCACAGATACGCAGTATTTT.

The chain combines TRBV18 with TRBJ2-7; D uncertain. This CDR3 is built from 13 residues. Germline V gene lookup returns CDR1 KGHSH and CDR2 LQKENI. Deletions cut 3 bases from V and 5 bases from J, with 11 bases between. CDR3 amino acids: CASSPVGFHEQYF. CDR3 bases: TGTGCCAGCTCACCCGTGGGGTTTCACGAGCAGTACTTC.

This clonotype was counted between two and nine times. CDR3 DNA: TGTGCCAGCAGCCCTGGAGGTAGCGGGATAAATGAGCAGTTCTTC. Translated, it gives CASSPGGSGINEQFF. V gene TRBV6-1 combines with J gene TRBJ2-1, with TRBD2 identical over 8 bases. The V gene's germline CDR1 is MNHNS and CDR2 SASEGT. This CDR3 is 15 amino acids long. J gave up 7 bases and V 6 bases, and 11 bases lay outside the gene matches.

At least ten counts were recorded for this clonotype. This chain joins TRBV2 and TRBJ1-1; D is ambiguous. The CDR3 spans 11 residues. The V gene lost 4 bases and the J gene lost 3 bases, with 3 bases spanning the gap. The germline V gene encodes CDR1 SNHLY and CDR2 FYNNEI. The CDR3: CASSVDTEAFF. The CDR3 DNA sequence: TGTGCCAGCAGTGTTGACACTGAAGCTTTCTTT.

This CDR3 is CASSKWTEGMNTEAFF. CDR3 DNA: TGTGCCAGCAGTAAATGGACAGAGGGCATGAACACTGAAGCTTTCTTT. The chain uses TRBV6-2 or TRBV6-3 and TRBJ1-1; a weak D match, TRBD1 (6 bases). Looked up from germline, CDR1 is MNHEY and CDR2 is SVGEGT. This CDR3 is 16 amino acids long. V shed 5 bases and J shed 0 bases, with 16 bases lying between them.

A few counts support this clonotype. This chain links TRBV7-2 with TRBJ1-6; maybe TRBD1 (5 bases). Looked up from germline, CDR1 is SGHTA and CDR2 is FQGNSA. Trimming shortened V by 5 bases and J by 7 bases, and 18 bases separated the two germline ends. This CDR3 has 16 residues. The CDR3: CASSPGSHRPNSPLHF. As DNA, the CDR3 is TGTGCCAGCAGCCCCGGGTCCCACAGGCCCAATTCACCCCTCCACTTT.

This clonotype was recorded at least ten times. This chain connects TRBV7-2 to TRBJ1-5; weak D call: TRBD1 (6 bases). Germline lookup yields CDR1 SGHTA and CDR2 FQGNSA. The CDR3 length is 14 residues. Trimming removed 2 bases at V and 3 bases at J, with 8 bases between. CDR3 in amino acids: CASSLSGANQPQHF. The CDR3 DNA reads TGTGCCAGCAGCTTATCAGGGGCCAATCAGCCCCAGCATTTT.

Only a few counts were recorded for this clonotype. The chain recombines TRBV20-1 with TRBJ2-7; D gene uncertain. Germline V gene sequence: CDR1 DFQATT, CDR2 SNEGSKA (reference sequence). The length of the CDR3 is 12 residues. Trimming stripped 4 bases from V and 0 bases from J, with 7 bases between. The CDR3 coding sequence is TGCAGTGCTATGGGCAGCTCCTACGAGCAGTACTTC. It is translated as CSAMGSSYEQYF.

This clonotype was recorded at least ten times. The gene calls are TRBV12-3 or TRBV12-4 and TRBJ2-1; maybe TRBD2 (6 bases). The CDR3 loop spans 15 amino acids. The germline V and J ends were trimmed by 9 bases and 0 bases, with 15 bases remaining between them. The CDR3 sequence: CASSVAASSYNEQFF. The CDR3 nucleotides read TGTGCCAGTAGCGTAGCGGCCAGCTCCTACAATGAGCAGTTCTTC.